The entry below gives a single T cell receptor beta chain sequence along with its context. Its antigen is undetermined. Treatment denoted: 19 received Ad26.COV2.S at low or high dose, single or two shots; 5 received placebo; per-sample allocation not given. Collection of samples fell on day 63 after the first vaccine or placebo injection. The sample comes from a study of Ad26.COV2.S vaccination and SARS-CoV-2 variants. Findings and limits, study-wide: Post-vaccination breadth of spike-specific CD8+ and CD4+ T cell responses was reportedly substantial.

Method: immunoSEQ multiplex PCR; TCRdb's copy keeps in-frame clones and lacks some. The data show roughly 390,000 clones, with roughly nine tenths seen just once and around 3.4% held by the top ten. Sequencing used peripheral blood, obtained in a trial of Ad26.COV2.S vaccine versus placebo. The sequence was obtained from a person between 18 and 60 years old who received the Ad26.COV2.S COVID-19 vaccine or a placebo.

For the CDR3, the DNA is TGCGCCAGCAGCTTGTCCTCTAACCCAGATACGCAGTATTTT. It is translated as CASSLSSNPDTQYF. The V gene is TRBV5-1, the J gene TRBJ2-3, with D hard to call. Trimming removed 1 base from V and 4 bases from J, with 10 bases in between. This CDR3 is 14 amino acids long. Germline V lookup: CDR1 SGHRS, CDR2 YFSETQ.